Presented here are 21 T cell receptor beta chains from one specimen sequenced in a study of beta chain features in type 1 diabetes (dated 2018 in TCRdb). Libraries were made using the immunoSEQ multiplex PCR assay. The High Capacity cDNA Reverse Transcription Kit was used to reverse transcribe all of the isolated RNA, meaning that expressed TCRB transcripts were what got sequenced. The table comes from immuneACCESS by way of TCRdb, which keeps in-frame sequences with V and J called. Part of the clones is missing from these tables; in studies checked, under half for an unresolved V gene and the rest for unknown reasons. In all, the sample holds some 220,000 clones, and roughly 10% of those were seen once. Of the sample, roughly 1.3% falls within the top ten clones. Input material: central memory CD4+ T cells from blood. These receptors all stem from a man aged 18 to 35 in good health.

As regards this clone: Its ends do not fully match the called genes, so a read error is possible. The chain recombines TRBV15 with TRBJ1-5, with 10 bases that match TRBD1. The CDR3 runs 15 residues. Germline CDR1 reads LNHNV; CDR2 reads YYDKDF (reference sequence). The CDR3 is CAASSDRGREQPQHF. DNA of the CDR3: TGTGCCGCCAGCAGTGACAGGGGGCGCGAGCAGCCCCAGCATTTT.

This clone was detected only a few times. The V gene is TRBV7-6, the J gene TRBJ1-6, with D tentatively TRBD1 (5 bases). Trimming removed 1 base from V and 11 bases from J, with 12 bases in between. CDR1 and CDR2 from the germline V gene are SGHVS and FNYEAQ. The CDR3 loop spans 14 amino acids. The CDR3 protein is CASSLGREGTPLHF. CDR3 coding DNA: TGTGCCAGCAGCTTAGGCAGGGAGGGGACACCCCTCCACTTT.

V gene TRBV30 combines with J gene TRBJ2-7; 14 bases are a match to TRBD2. The germline CDR1 and CDR2 sequences are GTSNPN and SVGIG (reference sequence). J lost 9 bases, V lost 2 bases, and 6 bases had no gene match. The CDR3 length is 14 residues. The CDR3 reads CAWSTGLAGVGQYF. CDR3 in DNA: TGTGCCTGGAGTACGGGACTAGCGGGAGTCGGGCAGTACTTC.

The table lists this clone with a few counts. The gene calls are TRBV4-1 and TRBJ2-3; 7 nucleotides align to TRBD1. There are 14 residues in the CDR3. Germline values: CDR1 MGHRA, CDR2 YSYEKL. Germline trimming cut 3 bases from V and 4 bases from J; bases unmatched to any gene: 4. DNA for the CDR3: TGCGCCAGCAGCCAGGGACAGTCCCCAGATACGCAGTATTTT. It codes for CASSQGQSPDTQYF.

Only a few counts were recorded for this clone. This chain connects TRBV28 to TRBJ2-7, with TRBD2 identical over 7 bases. Germline assignment: CDR1 MDHEN and CDR2 SYDVKM. V trimming: 2 bases; J trimming: 0 bases; junction bases outside the gene matches: 1. The CDR3 is 14 amino acids. In DNA form, the CDR3 reads TGTGCCAGCAGTTTAGCGGGAGTCTCCTACGAGCAGTACTTC. It codes for CASSLAGVSYEQYF.

In this sample, this clone turned up a few times. The chain recombines TRBV29-1 with TRBJ2-3; 7 bases fit TRBD1. V shed 2 bases and J 4 bases; nucleotides not matched to a gene: 6. Germline CDR1 and CDR2: SQVTM and ANQGSEA. The CDR3 runs to 14 residues. Here the CDR3 reads CSVEYNRGSDTQYF. CDR3 nucleotide sequence: TGCAGCGTTGAATACAACAGGGGATCAGATACGCAGTATTTT.

This chain connects TRBV28 to TRBJ2-2; TRBD2 matches 9 bases. J lost 5 bases, V lost 2 bases, and 12 bases had no gene match. The CDR3 totals 18 residues. Germline values: CDR1 MDHEN, CDR2 SYDVKM. The CDR3 DNA follows: TGTGCCAGCAGTTTAAGGACCCATAGCGGGAGTGGGACCGGGGAGCTGTTTTTT. It yields the protein CASSLRTHSGSGTGELFF.

This clone was recorded many times. The chain carries TRBV5-1 and TRBJ2-7; 8 positions agree with TRBD2. Germline V gene lookup returns CDR1 SGHRS and CDR2 YFSETQ. The CDR3 contains 15 residues. J gave up 7 bases and V 0 bases, and 9 bases lay outside the gene matches. CDR3 nucleotides: TGCGCCAGCAGCTTGGATCCAGCGGGGGCACTTGAGCAGTACTTC. Residues: CASSLDPAGALEQYF. The full variable domain, rest sourced from reference TRBV5-1 and TRBJ2-7, is KAGVTQTPRYLIKTRGQQVTLSCSPISGHRSVSWYQQTPGQGLQFLFEYFSETQRNKGNFPGRFSGRQFSNSRSEMNVSTLELGDSALYLCASSLDPAGALEQYFGPGTRLTVT.

Details on this clone: A much larger clone lies one base from this, so it may be a read error. The chain combines TRBV5-1 with TRBJ2-7, with TRBD2 matching 8 bases. V was clipped by 4 bases and J by 7 bases; unmatched bases: 10. This CDR3 spans 14 amino acids. Germline values: CDR1 SGHRS, CDR2 YFSETQ. DNA for the CDR3: TGCGCCAGCAGCATTACTAGCGGCGCCCGGGAGCAGTACTTC. Protein: CASSITSGAREQYF.

The chain joins TRBV9 to TRBJ2-7; TRBD1 matches 8 bases. Germline V gene lookup returns CDR1 SGDLS and CDR2 YYNGEE. J was trimmed by 5 bases and V by 4 bases; bases with no gene match: 5. There are 13 residues in the CDR3. The CDR3 coding sequence is TGTGCCAGCAGCCTAGCAGGGGGCCACGAGCAGTACTTC. It encodes CASSLAGGHEQYF. Full variable domain (rest looked up from reference TRBV9 and TRBJ2-7): DSGVTQTPKHLITATGQRVTLRCSPRSGDLSVYWYQQSLDQGLQFLIQYYNGEERAKGNILERFSAQQFPDLHSELNLSSLELGDSALYFCASSLAGGHEQYFGPGTRLTVT.

This clone was counted between two and nine times. This chain connects TRBV7-9 to TRBJ2-1; 12 bases map to TRBD2. Looked up from germline, CDR1 is SEHNR and CDR2 is FQNEAQ (reference sequence). CDR3 length: 16 amino acids. Unmatched junction bases numbered 8, after V lost 5 bases and J lost 6 bases. The CDR3 DNA reads TGTGCCAGCAGCCTCTCTCTAGCGGGAGGGCCCAATGAGCAGTTCTTC. It encodes CASSLSLAGGPNEQFF. Looking up the rest from reference TRBV7-9 and TRBJ2-1 gives the full variable domain: DTGVSQNPRHKITKRGQNVTFRCDPISEHNRLYWYRQTLGQGPEFLTYFQNEAQLEKSRLLSDRFSAERPKGSFSTLEIQRTEQGDSAMYLCASSLSLAGGPNEQFFGPGTRLTVL.

The chain employs TRBV15 and TRBJ1-1; D not resolved. Germline CDR1 and CDR2: LNHNV and YYDKDF (reference sequence). V dropped 0 bases and J dropped 11 bases, with 13 bases sitting between them. The CDR3 loop spans 13 amino acids. CDR3 amino acids: CATSRDPEREAFF. DNA for the CDR3: TGTGCCACCAGCAGAGATCCAGAGAGGGAGGCTTTCTTT.

This clone was detected a few times. The J gene is TRBJ2-5, the V gene TRBV7-9; no clear D gene. CDR1 and CDR2 (germline): SEHNR, FQNEAQ (reference sequence). This CDR3 has 13 residues. V lost 3 bases, J lost 5 bases, and 10 bases lay in between. CDR3 in DNA: TGTGCCAGCAGCTTCGTGCCATCCGAGACCCAGTACTTC. Amino acids: CASSFVPSETQYF.

This rearrangement joins TRBV7-9 to TRBJ2-1; TRBD1 or TRBD2 may be the D gene (6 bases each). The germline V gene encodes CDR1 SEHNR and CDR2 FQNEAQ (reference sequence). This CDR3 is 17 amino acids long. The V end was cut by 5 bases, the J end by 2 bases, with 19 bases between. CDR3 region: CASSVKWGAGTYNEQFF. The CDR3 DNA sequence: TGTGCCAGCAGCGTTAAATGGGGGGCAGGGACCTACAATGAGCAGTTCTTC.

This clone was detected only a few times. This chain links TRBV2 with TRBJ2-5; D is ambiguous. There are 12 residues in the CDR3. CDR1 and CDR2 from the germline V gene are SNHLY and FYNNEI. V was cut by 5 bases and J by 3 bases, with 7 bases left in between. The CDR3 sequence: CASSSTEETQYF. DNA for the CDR3: TGTGCCAGCAGTTCGACGGAAGAGACCCAGTACTTC.

The rearrangement uses TRBV7-8 and TRBJ2-7; maybe TRBD2 (5 bases). The germline V gene encodes CDR1 SGHVS and CDR2 FQNEAQ. The CDR3 runs to 14 residues. The V end was cut by 0 bases, the J end by 6 bases, with 12 bases between. The CDR3 nucleotides are TGTGCCAGCAGCTTAGCGCGGGCAGGTAGCGAGCAGTACTTC. It translates to CASSLARAGSEQYF.

As concerns this clone: A much larger clone differs by one base, so this may be a read error. This chain links TRBV13 with TRBJ2-3; D is undetermined. Trimming stripped 1 base from V and 4 bases from J, with 0 bases between. There are 11 residues in the CDR3. The germline gives CDR1 PRHDT, CDR2 FYEKMQ (reference sequence). For the CDR3, the DNA is TGTGCCAGCAGCTTAGCAGATACGCAGTATTTT. Translated, it gives CASSLADTQYF.

Only a few counts were recorded for this clone. This sequence joins TRBV9 and TRBJ1-2, with D possibly TRBD1 on 5 matching bases. Germline values: CDR1 SGDLS, CDR2 YYNGEE. With 1 base removed from V and 3 bases from J, the gap between germline ends came to 10 bases. CDR3 length: 14 amino acids. CDR3 residues: CASSVTGEDYGYTF. The CDR3 DNA follows: TGTGCCAGCAGCGTAACGGGGGAGGACTATGGCTACACCTTC.

This clone has at least ten counts. V usage is TRBV5-1 and J usage is TRBJ2-6; D gene ambiguous. Germline CDR1 and CDR2: SGHRS and YFSETQ. This CDR3 is built from 15 residues. V was trimmed by 4 bases and J by 0 bases, leaving 8 bases between them. The CDR3 is CASSLTFSGANVLTF. In nucleotides, the CDR3 is TGCGCCAGCAGCCTTACTTTCTCTGGGGCCAACGTCCTGACTTTC. Complete variable domain (other parts from reference TRBV5-1 and TRBJ2-6): KAGVTQTPRYLIKTRGQQVTLSCSPISGHRSVSWYQQTPGQGLQFLFEYFSETQRNKGNFPGRFSGRQFSNSRSEMNVSTLELGDSALYLCASSLTFSGANVLTFGAGSRLTVL.

This clone appeared a few times. CDR3 in DNA: TGTGCCAGCAGTTTAGGACTAGGAAGAACAGATACGCAGTATTTT. Protein product: CASSLGLGRTDTQYF. The chain recombines TRBV28 with TRBJ2-3, with TRBD2 matching 7 bases. The CDR3 loop spans 15 amino acids. The V segment lost 2 bases and the J segment 3 bases; nucleotides outside the gene matches: 5. Germline CDR1 reads MDHEN; CDR2 reads SYDVKM.

The chain uses TRBV5-1 and TRBJ1-3; tentative D call: TRBD1 (5 bases). This CDR3 spans 15 amino acids. Germline V CDR1 and CDR2: SGHRS, YFSETQ. V was shortened by 2 bases and J by 0 bases, with 9 bases between the two germline ends. CDR3 region: CASSFTGPSGNTIYF. The DNA of the CDR3 is TGCGCCAGCAGCTTTACGGGGCCCTCTGGAAACACCATATATTTT.